A single sample gave rise to the 23 T cell receptor beta chains below, sequenced in a study of radiation and T cells in renal cell carcinoma. Regarding time point: blood 2 weeks post-SBRT. The treatment: 15 Gy SBRT to primary tumor, nephrectomy 4 weeks later. The protocol was immunoSEQ multiplex PCR, while the TCRdb copy is restricted to in-frame clones and leaves out a portion. The sample lists roughly 130,000 clones, approximately 90% occurring once. The sequenced sample was blood, obtained from a patient whose treatment included radiotherapy and nephrectomy. The source of these receptors is an older woman with renal cell carcinoma.

The chain links TRBV7-2 to TRBJ1-1; D unclear. The V end was cut by 0 bases, the J end by 1 base, with 12 bases between. This CDR3 region has 16 residues. Germline lookup yields CDR1 SGHTA and CDR2 FQGNSA. CDR3 in amino acids: CASSLASRIRNTEAFF. The CDR3 DNA sequence: TGTGCCAGCAGCTTAGCGAGTAGGATACGGAACACTGAAGCTTTCTTT.

The rearrangement uses TRBV11-3 and TRBJ1-2; D ambiguous. V gave up 0 bases and J gave up 3 bases, with 5 bases separating them. The CDR3 is 13 amino acids. Germline values: CDR1 SGHNT, CDR2 YENEEA. DNA of the CDR3: TGTGCCAGCAGCTTAGACGGGGACTATGGCTACACCTTC. It specifies CASSLDGDYGYTF.

The chain uses TRBV18 and TRBJ1-3; D perhaps matches TRBD1 (6 bases). V shed 0 bases and J shed 0 bases, with 6 bases lying between them. From germline, CDR1 is KGHSH and CDR2 LQKENI. The CDR3 loop spans 15 amino acids. For the CDR3, the DNA is TGTGCCAGCTCACCACCGACAGGCTCTGGAAACACCATATATTTT. As protein: CASSPPTGSGNTIYF. The full variable domain, in which reference TRBV18 and TRBJ1-3 provide the parts outside the CDR3, is NAGVMQNPRHLVRRRGQEARLRCSPMKGHSHVYWYRQLPEEGLKFMVYLQKENIIDESGMPKERFSAEFPKEGPSILRIQQVVRGDSAAYFCASSPPTGSGNTIYFGEGSWLTVV.

V is TRBV4-2 and J is TRBJ1-1; 8 bases fit TRBD1. Trimming cost V 1 base and J 0 bases; bases outside gene matches: 4. This CDR3 comprises 16 residues. Germline V gene sequence: CDR1 LGHNA, CDR2 YNFKEQ. The chain's CDR3 is CASSQVSTGVNTEAFF. CDR3 coding DNA: TGTGCCAGCAGCCAAGTTTCGACAGGGGTGAACACTGAAGCTTTCTTT.

The chain recombines TRBV7-2 with TRBJ1-2; 9 bases match TRBD1. V gave up 2 bases and J gave up 2 bases; unmatched junction bases: 15. CDR3 length: 19 residues. Germline assignment: CDR1 SGHTA and CDR2 FQGNSA. The CDR3 region is CASSLWGKSWTGVNYGYTF. DNA of the CDR3: TGTGCCAGCAGCTTATGGGGAAAATCTTGGACAGGGGTAAACTATGGCTACACCTTC. Together with reference TRBV7-2 and TRBJ1-2, the CDR3 gives the full variable domain: GAGVSQSPSNKVTEKGKDVELRCDPISGHTALYWYRQSLGQGLEFLIYFQGNSAPDKSGLPSDRFSAERTGGSVSTLTIQRTQQEDSAVYLCASSLWGKSWTGVNYGYTFGSGTRLTVV.

J is TRBJ2-5 and V is TRBV14, with 8 bases that match TRBD1. V was pared by 3 bases and J by 5 bases, with 2 bases of the junction left unmatched. The CDR3 consists of 13 residues. Per germline, CDR1 SGHDN and CDR2 FVKESK. The CDR3 region has the DNA TGTGCCAGCAGCCAGACAGGGGTCGAGACCCAGTACTTC. Its translation is CASSQTGVETQYF.

V gene TRBV15 combines with J gene TRBJ1-1; possibly TRBD1 for D (6 bases). V dropped 0 bases and J dropped 5 bases, with 13 bases sitting between them. There are 15 residues in the CDR3. Germline V gene data show CDR1 as LNHNV and CDR2 as YYDKDF (reference sequence). For the CDR3, the DNA is TGTGCCACCAGCAGAGATAGGGACATTAGGACTGAAGCTTTCTTT. It specifies CATSRDRDIRTEAFF.

J is TRBJ1-6 and V is TRBV7-2; D remains ambiguous. V lost 4 bases, J lost 9 bases, and 16 bases lay in between. There are 15 residues in the CDR3. CDR1 SGHTA and CDR2 FQGNSA come from the germline V gene. Here the CDR3 DNA reads TGTGCCAGCAGCTCCCGCAACCTTCTACTTTCACCCCTCCACTTT. This translates into CASSSRNLLLSPLHF.

V usage is TRBV15 and J usage is TRBJ2-3; D remains ambiguous. Looked up from germline, CDR1 is LNHNV and CDR2 is YYDKDF (reference sequence). This CDR3 comprises 12 residues. V lost 5 bases and J 1 base, leaving 4 bases between the germline ends. Here the CDR3 reads CATSPGTDTQYF. The CDR3 DNA sequence: TGTGCCACCAGCCCAGGCACAGATACGCAGTATTTT. Full variable domain (missing parts from reference TRBV15 and TRBJ2-3): DAMVIQNPRYQVTQFGKPVTLSCSQTLNHNVMYWYQQKSSQAPKLLFHYYDKDFNNEADTPDNFQSRRPNTSFCFLDIRSPGLGDTAMYLCATSPGTDTQYFGPGTRLTVL.

The chain combines TRBV19 with TRBJ2-1; TRBD2 aligns across 11 bases. With 5 bases clipped from V and 7 bases from J, the junction kept 10 bases outside the gene matches. CDR1 LNHDA and CDR2 SQIVND come from the germline V gene (reference sequence). The CDR3 has 16 residues. CDR3: CASSLLPSGGRNEQFF. The CDR3 coding sequence is TGTGCCAGTAGTCTCTTACCTAGCGGGGGGCGGAATGAGCAGTTCTTC.

The chain links TRBV2 to TRBJ2-7; no reliable D call. In germline, CDR1 is SNHLY, CDR2 FYNNEI. There are 12 residues in the CDR3. V was pared by 0 bases and J by 4 bases, with 4 bases between. The CDR3 nucleotides are TGTGCCAGCAGTGAAGCAGCGTACGAGCAGTACTTC. Its protein is CASSEAAYEQYF.

V and J are TRBV7-2 and TRBJ2-1; 7 nucleotides line up with TRBD1. The V and J ends lost 6 bases and 4 bases, in that order; junction bases with no gene match: 9. CDR3 length equals 15 residues. CDR1 and CDR2 (germline): SGHTA, FQGNSA. CDR3 loop: CASRLSGTAYNEQFF. CDR3 sequence (DNA): TGTGCCAGCAGGTTATCCGGGACAGCTTACAATGAGCAGTTCTTC.

This chain uses TRBV30 with TRBJ1-2; no clear D. The germline V gene encodes CDR1 GTSNPN and CDR2 SVGIG (reference sequence). The CDR3 length is 13 residues. V gave up 0 bases and J gave up 8 bases, with 13 bases separating them. The CDR3 coding sequence is TGTGCCTGGAGTGTCTCTTCTACAGCGGGCTACACCTTC. Residues: CAWSVSSTAGYTF.

A single count supports this clone. The J gene is TRBJ1-1, the V gene TRBV7-2; 9 positions agree with TRBD1. Germline V lookup: CDR1 SGHTA, CDR2 FQGNSA. With 5 bases clipped from V and 1 base from J, the junction kept 2 bases outside the gene matches. The CDR3 loop spans 14 amino acids. CDR3 nucleotide sequence: TGTGCCAGCAGCAAGGGACAGGGGAACACTGAAGCTTTCTTT. Translation: CASSKGQGNTEAFF.

This clone has just one count. The J gene is TRBJ1-5, the V gene TRBV19, with 9 nucleotides matching TRBD1. Germline CDR1 reads LNHDA; CDR2 reads SQIVND (reference sequence). Unmatched junction bases numbered 8, after V lost 8 bases and J lost 6 bases. This CDR3 contains 14 residues. The chain's CDR3 is CASQRTGVGQPQHF. Here the CDR3 DNA reads TGTGCCAGTCAAAGGACAGGGGTCGGTCAGCCCCAGCATTTT.

The genes are TRBV10-1 and TRBJ2-1, with D perhaps matching TRBD1 or TRBD2 (5 bases each). The V gene's germline CDR1 is WNHNN and CDR2 SYGVQD (reference sequence). CDR3 size: 19 residues. V lost 4 bases and J 0 bases, leaving 22 bases between the germline ends. CDR3 nucleotides: TGCGCCAGCAGTGCTCAAAACTACGGGACCCCAAGCTCCTACAATGAGCAGTTCTTC. As protein: CASSAQNYGTPSSYNEQFF.

The V and J genes are TRBV5-4 and TRBJ2-7, with D maybe TRBD2 (6 bases). Trimming stripped 4 bases from V and 0 bases from J, with 14 bases between. The CDR3 has 15 amino acids. CDR1 SGHNT and CDR2 YYREEE come from the germline V gene (reference sequence). CDR3 DNA: TGTGCCAGCAGCGGAGGGACCTCCAGCTCCTACGAGCAGTACTTC. Amino acids: CASSGGTSSSYEQYF.

CDR3 amino acids: CASSLAGLAGGNTGELFF. The CDR3 DNA reads TGTGCCAGCAGCTTAGCTGGACTAGCGGGGGGCAACACCGGGGAGCTGTTTTTT. The chain uses TRBV7-2 and TRBJ2-2, with TRBD2 matching 14 bases. After removal of 0 bases from V and 2 bases from J, the junction contained 2 bases not matched to a gene. The CDR3 is made up of 18 amino acids. Per the germline V gene, CDR1 is SGHTA and CDR2 is FQGNSA.

V is TRBV12-2 and J is TRBJ1-2; the table's TRBD1 call for D was not verified on the DNA. TRBV12-2 is annotated as a pseudogene. This CDR3 contains 15 residues. CDR3 nucleotide sequence: TGTGCAAGTCGGTACGAGGGGGATATTCACTATGGCTACACCTTC. This gives the protein CASRYEGDIHYGYTF.

This rearrangement joins TRBV6-6 to TRBJ2-1; 11 nucleotides align to TRBD1. J lost 6 bases, V lost 0 bases, and 1 base had no gene match. Germline V gene data show CDR1 as MNHNY and CDR2 as SVGAGI (reference sequence). CDR3 length: 15 residues. Here the CDR3 reads CASSYSGQGANEQFF. The CDR3 DNA reads TGTGCCAGCAGTTACTCCGGACAGGGGGCCAATGAGCAGTTCTTC.

This chain uses TRBV2 with TRBJ1-2, with D possibly matching TRBD1 (5 bases). Trimming pared 2 bases from V and 2 bases from J, leaving 9 bases between. Germline lookup yields CDR1 SNHLY and CDR2 FYNNEI. CDR3 size: 14 residues. The CDR3 sequence is CASSEYPGNYGYTF. CDR3 bases: TGTGCCAGCAGTGAATACCCAGGGAACTATGGCTACACCTTC.

The chain carries TRBV5-6 and TRBJ2-4, with 8 bases that match TRBD2. In germline, CDR1 is SGHDT, CDR2 YYEEEE. The CDR3 totals 16 residues. V was pared by 4 bases and J by 0 bases, with 6 bases of the junction left unmatched. The CDR3 nucleotides are TGTGCCAGCAGCCCCCCCGGGGGGGTAGCCAAAAACATTCAGTACTTC. Protein product: CASSPPGGVAKNIQYF. Using reference TRBV5-6 and TRBJ2-4 for the parts outside the CDR3, the full variable domain is DAGVTQSPTHLIKTRGQQVTLRCSPKSGHDTVSWYQQALGQGPQFIFQYYEEEERQRGNFPDRFSGHQFPNYSSELNVNALLLGDSALYLCASSPPGGVAKNIQYFGAGTRLSVL.

The DNA of the CDR3 is TGTGCCACCAGCAGAGATCCCGGCTCCCGGGCTGGAAACACCATATATTTT. The encoded protein is CATSRDPGSRAGNTIYF. V and J are TRBV15 and TRBJ1-3; D ambiguous. Germline loops: CDR1 LNHNV, CDR2 YYDKDF (reference sequence). This CDR3 comprises 17 residues. V lost 0 bases and J lost 2, with 14 bases in between. The full variable domain, in which reference TRBV15 and TRBJ1-3 provide the parts outside the CDR3, is DAMVIQNPRYQVTQFGKPVTLSCSQTLNHNVMYWYQQKSSQAPKLLFHYYDKDFNNEADTPDNFQSRRPNTSFCFLDIRSPGLGDTAMYLCATSRDPGSRAGNTIYFGEGSWLTVV.